The clone carrying this TCR beta chain was picked up a small number of times. This record comes from a study of blood T cells in healthy people across ages. In the study overall: Every two T cells gave about one barcoded beta molecule via template switching.

Then a second PCR, running roughly 7 to 11 cycles, was carried out with a sample-barcoded 5' primer and a J-beta primer mix. TCRdb itself ran the 5' RACE reads through MiXCR, one entry per CDR3 protein. This table holds under 2,000,000 distinct CDR3 sequences, around 48% found once. The source material was blood. This clonotype was sampled from a middle-aged woman in good health.

The chain's CDR3 is CASSKPFKGGLAYEQYF. CDR3 coding DNA: TGTGCCAGCAGCAAACCCTTCAAGGGAGGGTTAGCCTACGAGCAGTACTTC. The chain uses TRBV21-1 and TRBJ2-7; the table names TRBD2, a call not compared with the DNA. TRBV21-1 is annotated as a pseudogene. The CDR3 totals 17 residues.